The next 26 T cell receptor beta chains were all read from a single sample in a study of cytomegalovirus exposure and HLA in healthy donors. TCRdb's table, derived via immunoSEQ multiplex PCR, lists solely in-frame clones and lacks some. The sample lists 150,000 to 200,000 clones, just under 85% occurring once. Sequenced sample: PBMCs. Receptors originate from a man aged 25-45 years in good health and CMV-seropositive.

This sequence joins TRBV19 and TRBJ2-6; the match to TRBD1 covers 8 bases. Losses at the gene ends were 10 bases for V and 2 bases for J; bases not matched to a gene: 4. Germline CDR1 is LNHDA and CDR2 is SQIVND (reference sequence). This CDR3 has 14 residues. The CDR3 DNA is TGTGCCATCGGACAGGGTACTGGGGCCAACGTCCTGACTTTC. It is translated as CAIGQGTGANVLTF.

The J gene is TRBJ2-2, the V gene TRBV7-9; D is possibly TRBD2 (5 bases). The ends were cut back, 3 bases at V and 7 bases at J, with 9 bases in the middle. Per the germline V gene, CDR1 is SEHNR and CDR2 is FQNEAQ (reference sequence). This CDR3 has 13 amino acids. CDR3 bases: TGTGCCAGCAGCTTCGGACTCAACGGGGAGCTGTTTTTT. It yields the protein CASSFGLNGELFF.

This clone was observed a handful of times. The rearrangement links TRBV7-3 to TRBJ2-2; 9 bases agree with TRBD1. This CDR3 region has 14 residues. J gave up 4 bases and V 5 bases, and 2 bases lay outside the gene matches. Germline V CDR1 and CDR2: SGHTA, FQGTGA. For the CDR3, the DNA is TGTGCCAGCAGCCAACAGGGGGCCACCGGGGAGCTGTTTTTT. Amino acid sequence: CASSQQGATGELFF.

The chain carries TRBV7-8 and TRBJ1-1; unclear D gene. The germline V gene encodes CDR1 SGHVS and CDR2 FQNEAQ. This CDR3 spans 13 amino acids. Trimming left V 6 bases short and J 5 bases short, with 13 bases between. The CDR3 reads CASRTVGITEAFF. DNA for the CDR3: TGTGCCAGCAGAACAGTAGGAATAACTGAAGCTTTCTTT.

In DNA form, the CDR3 reads TGTGCCAGCAGCGAAACCGGGACAGGGACCTACGAGCAGTACTTC. Amino acids: CASSETGTGTYEQYF. The chain joins TRBV6-5 to TRBJ2-7; 9 nucleotides align to TRBD1. The CDR3 is made up of 15 amino acids. The germline CDR1 and CDR2 sequences are MNHEY and SVGAGI. Trimming removed 6 bases from V and 2 bases from J; junction bases left unmatched: 8.

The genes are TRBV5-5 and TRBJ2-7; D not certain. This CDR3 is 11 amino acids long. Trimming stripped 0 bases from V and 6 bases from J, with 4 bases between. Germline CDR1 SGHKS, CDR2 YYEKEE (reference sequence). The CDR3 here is CASSLVREQYF. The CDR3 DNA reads TGTGCCAGCAGCTTGGTTCGCGAGCAGTACTTC.

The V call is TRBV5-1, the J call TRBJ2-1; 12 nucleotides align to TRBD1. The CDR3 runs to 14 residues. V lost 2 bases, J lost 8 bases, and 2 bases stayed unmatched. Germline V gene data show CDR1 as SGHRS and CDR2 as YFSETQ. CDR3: CASSFGTGGYEQFF. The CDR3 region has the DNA TGCGCCAGCAGCTTTGGGACAGGGGGCTATGAGCAGTTCTTC.

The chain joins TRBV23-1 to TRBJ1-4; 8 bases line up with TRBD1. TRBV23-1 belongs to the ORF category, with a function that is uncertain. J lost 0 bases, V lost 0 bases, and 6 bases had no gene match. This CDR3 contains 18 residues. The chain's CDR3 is CASSQSGTGRATNEKLFF. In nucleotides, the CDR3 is TGCGCCAGCAGTCAATCGGGGACAGGAAGAGCAACTAATGAAAAACTGTTTTTT.

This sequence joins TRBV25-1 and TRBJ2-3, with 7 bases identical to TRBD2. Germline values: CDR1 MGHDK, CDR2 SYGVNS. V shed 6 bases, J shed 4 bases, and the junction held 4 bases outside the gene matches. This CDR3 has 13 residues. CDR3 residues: CASSQAGPDTQYF. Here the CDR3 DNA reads TGTGCCAGCAGCCAAGCGGGGCCAGATACGCAGTATTTT.

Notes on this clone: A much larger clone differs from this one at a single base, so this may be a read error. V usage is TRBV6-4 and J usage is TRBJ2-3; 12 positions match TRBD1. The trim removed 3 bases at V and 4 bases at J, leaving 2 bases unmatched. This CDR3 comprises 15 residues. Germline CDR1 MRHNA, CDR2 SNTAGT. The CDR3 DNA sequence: TGTGCCAGCAGTGAAGGGACAGGGGGCGCAGATACGCAGTATTTT. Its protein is CASSEGTGGADTQYF.

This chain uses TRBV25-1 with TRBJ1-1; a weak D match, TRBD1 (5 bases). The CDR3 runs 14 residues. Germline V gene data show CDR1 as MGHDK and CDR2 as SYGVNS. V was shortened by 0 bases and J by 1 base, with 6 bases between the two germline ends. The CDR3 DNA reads TGTGCCAGCAGTGAATACCAGGGGAACACTGAAGCTTTCTTT. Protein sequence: CASSEYQGNTEAFF.

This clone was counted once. DNA of the CDR3: TGTGCCAGCACCCCGACAGGGGGCAATTATGGCTACACCTTC. Translating it yields CASTPTGGNYGYTF. The rearrangement joins TRBV27 to TRBJ1-2; 10 bases match TRBD1. The trim removed 7 bases at V and 5 bases at J, leaving 7 bases unmatched. The CDR3 runs to 14 residues. Germline V CDR1 and CDR2: MNHEY, SMNVEV (reference sequence).

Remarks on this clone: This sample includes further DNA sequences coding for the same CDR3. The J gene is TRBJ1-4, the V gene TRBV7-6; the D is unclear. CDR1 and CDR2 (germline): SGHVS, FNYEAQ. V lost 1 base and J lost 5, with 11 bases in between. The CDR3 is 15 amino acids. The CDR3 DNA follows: TGTGCCAGCAGCTTAGGGGCGGGGAGGAATGAAAAACTGTTTTTT. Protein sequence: CASSLGAGRNEKLFF. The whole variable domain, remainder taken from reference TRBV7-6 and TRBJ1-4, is GAGVSQSPRYKVTKRGQDVALRCDPISGHVSLYWYRQALGQGPEFLTYFNYEAQQDKSGLPNDRFSAERPEGSISTLTIQRTEQRDSAMYRCASSLGAGRNEKLFFGSGTQLSVL.

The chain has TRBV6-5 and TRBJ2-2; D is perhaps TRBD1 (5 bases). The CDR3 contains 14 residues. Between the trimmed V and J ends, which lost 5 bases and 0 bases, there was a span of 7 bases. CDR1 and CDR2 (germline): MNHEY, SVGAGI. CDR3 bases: TGTGCCAGCAGTCCAGGGTCGAACACCGGGGAGCTGTTTTTT. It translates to CASSPGSNTGELFF.

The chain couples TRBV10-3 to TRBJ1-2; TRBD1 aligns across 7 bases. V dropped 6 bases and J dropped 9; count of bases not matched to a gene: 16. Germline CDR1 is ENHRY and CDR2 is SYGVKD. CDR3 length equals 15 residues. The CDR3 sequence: CAIRVGDSPHMSYTF. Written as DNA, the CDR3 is TGTGCCATCAGGGTGGGGGACAGCCCACATATGAGCTACACCTTC.

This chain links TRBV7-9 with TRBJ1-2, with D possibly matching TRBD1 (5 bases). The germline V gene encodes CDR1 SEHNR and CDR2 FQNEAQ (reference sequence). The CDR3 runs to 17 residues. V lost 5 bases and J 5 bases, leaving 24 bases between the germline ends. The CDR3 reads CASSTGHLAIIQYGYTF. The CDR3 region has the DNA TGTGCCAGCAGCACCGGACACCTCGCCATCATACAATATGGCTACACCTTC.

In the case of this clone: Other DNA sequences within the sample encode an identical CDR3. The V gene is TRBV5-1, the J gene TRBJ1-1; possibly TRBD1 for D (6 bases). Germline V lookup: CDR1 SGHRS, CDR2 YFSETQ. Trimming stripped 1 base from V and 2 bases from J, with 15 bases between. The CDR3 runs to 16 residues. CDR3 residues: CASSLRGGPPNTEAFF. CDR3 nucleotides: TGCGCCAGCAGCTTGAGGGGGGGTCCGCCAAACACTGAAGCTTTCTTT.

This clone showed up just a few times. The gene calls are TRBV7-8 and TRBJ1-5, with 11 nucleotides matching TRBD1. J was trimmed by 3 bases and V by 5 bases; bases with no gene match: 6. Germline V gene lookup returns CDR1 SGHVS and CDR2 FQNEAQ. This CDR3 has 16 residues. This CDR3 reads CASSPTGQGVNQPQHF. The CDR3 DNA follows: TGTGCCAGCAGCCCGACGGGACAGGGGGTCAATCAGCCCCAGCATTTT.

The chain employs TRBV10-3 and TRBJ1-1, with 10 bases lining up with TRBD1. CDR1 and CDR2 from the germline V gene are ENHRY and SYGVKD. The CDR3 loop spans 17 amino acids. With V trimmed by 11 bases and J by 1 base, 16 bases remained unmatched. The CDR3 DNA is TGTGCCGTAACATCCGGGACAGGGGTATTGGGGAACACTGAAGCTTTCTTT. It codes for CAVTSGTGVLGNTEAFF.

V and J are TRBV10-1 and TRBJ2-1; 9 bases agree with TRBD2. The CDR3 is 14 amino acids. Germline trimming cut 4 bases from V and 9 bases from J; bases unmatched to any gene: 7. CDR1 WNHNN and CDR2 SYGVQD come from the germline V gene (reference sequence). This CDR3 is CASSGSGGMGEQFF. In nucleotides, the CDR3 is TGCGCCAGCAGTGGGAGCGGGGGGATGGGTGAGCAGTTCTTC.

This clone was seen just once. The CDR3 spells CASSPPGNRGPNIQYF. The CDR3 DNA follows: TGTGCCAGCAGTCCCCCCGGGAACAGGGGACCAAACATTCAGTACTTC. The V and J genes are TRBV6-6 and TRBJ2-4, with 7 bases matching TRBD1. The CDR3 sequence is 16 residues long. V gave up 5 bases and J gave up 6 bases; unmatched junction bases: 13. CDR1 is MNHNY, CDR2 SVGAGI, per germline (reference sequence).

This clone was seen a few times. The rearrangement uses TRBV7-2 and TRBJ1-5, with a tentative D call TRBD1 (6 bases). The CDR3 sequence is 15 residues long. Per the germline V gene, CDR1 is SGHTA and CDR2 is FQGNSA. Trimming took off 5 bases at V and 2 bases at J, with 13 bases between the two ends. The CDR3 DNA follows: TGTGCCAGCAGCCCCAGGGGTGGAGGCAATCAGCCCCAGCATTTT. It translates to CASSPRGGGNQPQHF.

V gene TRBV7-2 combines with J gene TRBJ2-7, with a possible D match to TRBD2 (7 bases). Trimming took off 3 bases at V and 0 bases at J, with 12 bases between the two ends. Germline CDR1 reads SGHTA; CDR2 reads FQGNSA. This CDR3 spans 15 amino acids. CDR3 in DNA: TGTGCCAGCAGCTTTGGGGGGGCTGGCTCCTACGAGCAGTACTTC. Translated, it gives CASSFGGAGSYEQYF.

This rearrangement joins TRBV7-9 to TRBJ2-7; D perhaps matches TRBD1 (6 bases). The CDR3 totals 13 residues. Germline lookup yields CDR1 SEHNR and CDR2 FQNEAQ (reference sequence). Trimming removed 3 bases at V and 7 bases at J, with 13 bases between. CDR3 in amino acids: CASSFDRQGEQYF. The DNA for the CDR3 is TGTGCCAGCAGCTTCGACAGGCAAGGAGAGCAGTACTTC. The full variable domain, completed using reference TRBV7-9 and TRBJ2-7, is DTGVSQNPRHKITKRGQNVTFRCDPISEHNRLYWYRQTLGQGPEFLTYFQNEAQLEKSRLLSDRFSAERPKGSFSTLEIQRTEQGDSAMYLCASSFDRQGEQYFGPGTRLTVT.

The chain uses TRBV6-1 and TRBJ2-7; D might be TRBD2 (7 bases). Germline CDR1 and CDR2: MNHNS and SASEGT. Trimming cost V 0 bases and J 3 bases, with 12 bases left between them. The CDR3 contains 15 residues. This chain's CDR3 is CASSEAAGAVYEQYF. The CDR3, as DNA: TGTGCCAGCAGTGAAGCCGCGGGGGCCGTCTACGAGCAGTACTTC.

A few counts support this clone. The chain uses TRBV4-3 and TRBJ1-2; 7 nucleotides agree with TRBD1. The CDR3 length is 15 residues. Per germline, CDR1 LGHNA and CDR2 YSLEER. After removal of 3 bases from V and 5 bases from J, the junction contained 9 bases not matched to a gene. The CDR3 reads CASSHIDSRGYGYTF. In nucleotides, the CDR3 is TGCGCCAGCAGCCACATTGACAGCAGGGGGTATGGCTACACCTTC.